Here is one TCR beta chain with its context. Its antigen is unknown. The data derive from a study of cytomegalovirus exposure and HLA in healthy donors. The PCR made use of 60 Vbeta and 13 Jbeta primers. TCRdb's copy holds only in-frame clones and misses some; the assay was immunoSEQ multiplex PCR. The sample yields about 110,000 clones, around 75% seen once. Whole-study findings and limits: There were some V segments, including TRBV6-2 and TRBV6-3, excluded as indistinguishable.

V was cut by 1 base and J by 0 bases, with 10 bases left in between. CDR1 is SGHTA, CDR2 FQGNSA, per germline. The CDR3 consists of 15 residues. The rearrangement joins TRBV7-2 to TRBJ2-7; maybe TRBD2 (5 bases). The sample consisted of PBMCs. This receptor was identified in a male donor in good health and CMV-seropositive. The CDR3 sequence is CASSLGLATSYEQYF. The CDR3 bases are TGTGCCAGCAGCTTAGGGCTAGCTACCTCCTACGAGCAGTACTTC.